A selection of T cell receptor beta chains follows, all from one sample in a study of response to subunit inactivated influenza vaccine. TCRdb processed the RT-PCR reads anew with MiXCR; each CDR3 protein has one entry. The table records around 490,000 distinct CDR3 sequences, less than 10% of them present only once. This material consisted of PBMCs from blood, taken about 24 months after vaccination. These TCRs come from a man aged 45 to 70 who received an inactivated influenza vaccine. CDR3s include the opening cysteine and the closing phenylalanine or tryptophan. Fields, in order: J gene, V gene, D gene, clone size, CDR3 protein, CDR3 DNA. A D gene is named only where the DNA matches it firmly. For some rows the clone size is stated as once, few or many, or as a class when expanded; others skip it.

>TRBJ1-2|TRBV5-4|TRBD1|once
CASSVGTDGLYGYTF
TGTGCCAGCAGCGTCGGGACAGACGGGCTCTATGGCTACACCTTC
>TRBJ2-1|TRBV3-1|TRBD2|.
CASSQDILAGGPNEQFF
TGTGCCAGCAGCCAAGATATACTAGCGGGGGGGCCAAATGAGCAGTTCTTC
>TRBJ2-3|TRBV6-1|.|.
CASSPTAAADTQYF
TGTGCCAGCAGCCCAACCGCCGCAGCAGATACGCAGTATTTT
>TRBJ1-1|TRBV6-1|TRBD1|few
CASSTNRGLNTEAFF
TGTGCCAGCAGCACCAACAGGGGGTTAAACACTGAAGCTTTCTTT
>TRBJ1-2|TRBV6-1|TRBD1|few
CASNKQGYNYGYTF
TGTGCCAGCAATAAACAGGGGTATAACTATGGCTACACCTTC
>TRBJ2-7|TRBV20-1|TRBD2|few
CSADETSRSYEQYF
TGCAGTGCTGACGAGACTAGCCGATCCTACGAGCAGTACTTC
>TRBJ1-6|TRBV19|TRBD1|few
CASSYTAGTGRNSPLHF
TGTGCCAGTAGTTACACCGCCGGGACAGGGCGTAATTCACCCCTCCACTTT
>TRBJ2-6|TRBV27|.|many
CASSYAGANVLTF
TGTGCCAGCAGTTACGCTGGGGCCAACGTCCTGACTTTC
>TRBJ2-4|TRBV6-1|.|many
CASNPALGTRLRNIQYF
TGTGCCAGCAACCCTGCCTTAGGGACCAGACTAAGAAACATTCAGTACTTC
>TRBJ1-1|TRBV6-1|TRBD1|.
CASKADRGMNTEAFF
TGTGCCAGCAAAGCAGACAGGGGAATGAACACTGAAGCTTTCTTT